This TCR beta chain emerged from a study of preoperative IRX-2 immunotherapy in early breast cancer. Method: immunoSEQ multiplex PCR; TCRdb's copy keeps in-frame clones and lacks some. This sample yields tens of thousands of clones, of which roughly 82% are seen a single time; approximately 1.5% belongs to the top ten. Germline V lookup: CDR1 SGHNT, CDR2 YENEEA. This CDR3 comprises 14 residues. V shed 2 bases and J shed 0 bases, with 6 bases lying between them. Treatment described: preoperative locoregional IRX-2 cytokine immunotherapy. Samples came from a phase Ib trial of preoperative locoregional IRX-2 cytokine immunotherapy. This clone was counted a few times.

Sequencing used lymph node tissue, obtained after IRX-2 immunotherapy. The clonotype comes from a human donor with breast cancer. The V and J genes are TRBV11-3 and TRBJ2-3; no reliable D call. The CDR3 region is CASSLFTSTDTQYF. In nucleotides, the CDR3 is TGTGCCAGCAGCTTATTCACAAGCACAGATACGCAGTATTTT.